These T cell receptor beta chains were read from a single sample in a study of cytomegalovirus exposure and HLA in healthy donors. The protocol was immunoSEQ multiplex PCR, while the TCRdb copy is restricted to in-frame clones and leaves out a portion. The data contain around 110,000 clones, around 75% of them singletons. Sequencing was carried out using PBMCs. These receptors all stem from a woman aged 25 to 39 in good health and CMV-seronegative. Both conserved end residues are part of each CDR3. The order of the fields is V gene, D gene, J gene, clone size, CDR3 protein, CDR3 DNA. The D gene is left open where the match is weak. Expanded clones are given a class, and other clones once, few, many or no size at all.

V gene: TRBV4-3
D gene: -
J gene: TRBJ2-1
clone size: -
CDR3 protein: CASSQDLTSYNEQFF
CDR3 DNA: TGCGCCAGCAGCCAAGATTTGACATCCTACAATGAGCAGTTCTTC

V gene: TRBV30
D gene: -
J gene: TRBJ1-4
clone size: -
CDR3 protein: CAWSPLGGNEKLFF
CDR3 DNA: TGTGCCTGGAGCCCCCTGGGGGGGAATGAAAAACTGTTTTTT

V gene: TRBV9
D gene: TRBD2
J gene: TRBJ2-7
clone size: -
CDR3 protein: CASSPREGGDEQYF
CDR3 DNA: TGTGCCAGCAGCCCCAGGGAGGGAGGGGACGAGCAGTACTTC

V gene: TRBV5-6
D gene: -
J gene: TRBJ1-5
clone size: -
CDR3 protein: CASSLMGAGNQPQHF
CDR3 DNA: TGTGCCAGCAGCTTGATGGGGGCGGGCAATCAGCCCCAGCATTTT

V gene: TRBV29-1
D gene: -
J gene: TRBJ1-1
clone size: -
CDR3 protein: CSVSGNTEAFF
CDR3 DNA: TGCAGCGTTTCGGGGAACACTGAAGCTTTCTTT

V gene: TRBV5-1
D gene: TRBD1
J gene: TRBJ2-1
clone size: -
CDR3 protein: CASSWRQGDEQFF
CDR3 DNA: TGCGCCAGCAGCTGGAGGCAGGGGGATGAGCAGTTCTTC

V gene: TRBV6-5
D gene: TRBD1
J gene: TRBJ1-1
clone size: -
CDR3 protein: CASSAAGGSSEAFF
CDR3 DNA: TGTGCCAGCAGTGCGGCAGGGGGTAGCTCTGAAGCTTTCTTT

V gene: TRBV6-1
D gene: -
J gene: TRBJ1-5
clone size: few
CDR3 protein: CASSEQVMGNQPQHF
CDR3 DNA: TGTGCCAGCAGTGAACAGGTTATGGGCAATCAGCCCCAGCATTTT

V gene: TRBV29-1
D gene: TRBD1
J gene: TRBJ2-7
clone size: -
CDR3 protein: CSANTGGYEQYF
CDR3 DNA: TGCAGCGCCAACACAGGGGGGTACGAGCAGTACTTC

V gene: TRBV20-1
D gene: -
J gene: TRBJ1-1
clone size: once
CDR3 protein: CSALVNTEAFF
CDR3 DNA: TGCAGTGCCCTAGTGAACACTGAAGCTTTCTTT

V gene: TRBV4-2
D gene: -
J gene: TRBJ2-1
clone size: -
CDR3 protein: CASSHARNNEQFF
CDR3 DNA: TGTGCCAGCAGCCATGCGAGAAACAATGAGCAGTTCTTC

V gene: TRBV27
D gene: TRBD2
J gene: TRBJ2-4
clone size: once
CDR3 protein: CASRGGDGDIQYF
CDR3 DNA: TGTGCCAGCAGGGGGGGGGACGGAGACATTCAGTACTTC

V gene: TRBV11-2
D gene: -
J gene: TRBJ2-7
clone size: -
CDR3 protein: CASSLYGTPQDEQYF
CDR3 DNA: TGTGCCAGCAGCCTGTACGGGACACCGCAGGACGAGCAGTACTTC

V gene: TRBV29-1
D gene: -
J gene: TRBJ2-7
clone size: -
CDR3 protein: CSVELGGRNEQYF
CDR3 DNA: TGCAGCGTTGAACTGGGGGGTAGAAACGAGCAGTACTTC

V gene: TRBV7-8
D gene: -
J gene: TRBJ2-7
clone size: -
CDR3 protein: CASSLAGGSYEQYF
CDR3 DNA: TGTGCCAGCAGCTTAGCTGGCGGTTCCTACGAGCAGTACTTC

V gene: TRBV6-4
D gene: TRBD1
J gene: TRBJ2-2
clone size: few
CDR3 protein: CASSPDRDGTGELFF
CDR3 DNA: TGTGCCAGCAGCCCGGACAGGGACGGTACCGGGGAGCTGTTTTTT

V gene: TRBV29-1
D gene: -
J gene: TRBJ1-2
clone size: -
CDR3 protein: CSVIQGDYGYTF
CDR3 DNA: TGCAGCGTCATACAGGGTGACTATGGCTACACCTTC

V gene: TRBV9
D gene: -
J gene: TRBJ2-5
clone size: -
CDR3 protein: CASSVLGGGLQETQYF
CDR3 DNA: TGTGCCAGCAGCGTACTAGGGGGGGGGCTCCAAGAGACCCAGTACTTC

V gene: TRBV6-6
D gene: TRBD2
J gene: TRBJ2-1
clone size: -
CDR3 protein: CASSYLAGGSYNEQFF
CDR3 DNA: TGTGCCAGCAGTTACTTAGCGGGGGGATCCTACAATGAGCAGTTCTTC

V gene: TRBV4-2
D gene: -
J gene: TRBJ1-5
clone size: once
CDR3 protein: CASSQDLSRSWGNQPQHF
CDR3 DNA: TGTGCCAGCAGCCAAGATTTAAGTCGGAGCTGGGGCAATCAGCCCCAGCATTTT

V gene: TRBV30
D gene: -
J gene: TRBJ2-2
clone size: -
CDR3 protein: CAWTDRLMIGELFF
CDR3 DNA: TGTGCCTGGACCGACAGGTTGATGATCGGGGAGCTGTTTTTT

V gene: TRBV27
D gene: -
J gene: TRBJ1-1
clone size: -
CDR3 protein: CASSLGGDTEAFF
CDR3 DNA: TGTGCCAGCAGTTTAGGAGGGGACACTGAAGCTTTCTTT

V gene: TRBV27
D gene: -
J gene: TRBJ2-1
clone size: -
CDR3 protein: CASSLLAQRSGEQFF
CDR3 DNA: TGTGCCAGCAGTTTACTGGCCCAAAGGTCGGGAGAGCAGTTCTTC

V gene: TRBV4-1
D gene: -
J gene: TRBJ2-6
clone size: -
CDR3 protein: CASSQEGTTGANVLTF
CDR3 DNA: TGCGCCAGCAGCCAAGAGGGCACAACTGGGGCCAACGTCCTGACTTTC

V gene: TRBV5-4
D gene: TRBD2
J gene: TRBJ2-7
clone size: few
CDR3 protein: CASSLAGGPREQYF
CDR3 DNA: TGTGCCAGCAGCCTAGCGGGAGGGCCACGCGAGCAGTACTTC

V gene: TRBV7-9
D gene: TRBD2
J gene: TRBJ2-3
clone size: -
CDR3 protein: CASSLAILADTDTQYF
CDR3 DNA: TGTGCCAGCAGCTTAGCCATTCTAGCGGACACAGATACGCAGTATTTT

V gene: TRBV6-6
D gene: TRBD1
J gene: TRBJ1-1
clone size: -
CDR3 protein: CASSPGQGVTEAFF
CDR3 DNA: TGTGCCAGCAGCCCTGGACAGGGTGTCACTGAAGCTTTCTTT

V gene: TRBV5-1
D gene: TRBD2
J gene: TRBJ2-7
clone size: -
CDR3 protein: CASSFSSGIVGYEQYF
CDR3 DNA: TGCGCCAGCAGCTTCTCTAGCGGGATTGTCGGGTACGAGCAGTACTTC

V gene: TRBV19
D gene: TRBD2
J gene: TRBJ2-7
clone size: once
CDR3 protein: CASSSGLEEQYF
CDR3 DNA: TGTGCCAGTAGTTCGGGACTAGAGGAGCAGTACTTC

V gene: TRBV5-6
D gene: -
J gene: TRBJ2-1
clone size: -
CDR3 protein: CASSFLYEQFF
CDR3 DNA: TGTGCCAGCAGCTTCCTCTATGAGCAGTTCTTC

V gene: TRBV7-2
D gene: -
J gene: TRBJ1-4
clone size: -
CDR3 protein: CASSRPTETGYTNEKLFF
CDR3 DNA: TGTGCCAGCAGCCGTCCGACCGAAACAGGGTACACTAATGAAAAACTGTTTTTT

V gene: TRBV9
D gene: TRBD1
J gene: TRBJ2-5
clone size: -
CDR3 protein: CASSGHVDRAQTQYF
CDR3 DNA: TGTGCCAGCAGCGGCCACGTCGACAGGGCACAGACCCAGTACTTC

V gene: TRBV6-5
D gene: -
J gene: TRBJ1-3
clone size: -
CDR3 protein: CASTSLTSGNTIYF
CDR3 DNA: TGTGCCAGCACCTCGCTAACCTCTGGAAACACCATATATTTT

V gene: TRBV2
D gene: TRBD1
J gene: TRBJ2-7
clone size: once
CDR3 protein: CASTLDRVGTEQYF
CDR3 DNA: TGTGCCAGCACTCTCGACAGGGTAGGAACCGAGCAGTACTTC

V gene: TRBV5-1
D gene: -
J gene: TRBJ1-3
clone size: -
CDR3 protein: CASSPSGVGNTIYF
CDR3 DNA: TGCGCCAGCAGCCCCTCGGGGGTTGGAAACACCATATATTTT

V gene: TRBV27
D gene: TRBD1
J gene: TRBJ2-3
clone size: -
CDR3 protein: CASSFGQGKNTQYF
CDR3 DNA: TGTGCCAGCAGTTTTGGACAGGGGAAAAATACGCAGTATTTT

V gene: TRBV7-9
D gene: -
J gene: TRBJ2-7
clone size: few
CDR3 protein: CASSLASEGVF
CDR3 DNA: TGTGCCAGCAGCTTAGCGTCTGAAGGGGTCTTC

V gene: TRBV7-9
D gene: -
J gene: TRBJ2-1
clone size: -
CDR3 protein: CASSAQGSSYNEQFF
CDR3 DNA: TGTGCCAGCAGCGCGCAGGGGAGCTCCTACAATGAGCAGTTCTTC

V gene: TRBV5-6
D gene: -
J gene: TRBJ1-3
clone size: -
CDR3 protein: CASSLSSSGNTIYF
CDR3 DNA: TGTGCCAGCAGCTTGTCCTCTTCCGGAAACACCATATATTTT

V gene: TRBV5-1
D gene: TRBD2
J gene: TRBJ2-7
clone size: -
CDR3 protein: CASSSEGATQGLAGGRAYF
CDR3 DNA: TGCGCCAGCAGCTCGGAGGGAGCAACTCAGGGACTAGCCGGAGGCAGGGCGTACTTC

V gene: TRBV2
D gene: -
J gene: TRBJ2-7
clone size: -
CDR3 protein: CASSEGGLILYEQYF
CDR3 DNA: TGTGCCAGCAGTGAAGGCGGGCTGATCCTCTACGAGCAGTACTTC

V gene: TRBV5-4
D gene: TRBD2
J gene: TRBJ2-5
clone size: once
CDR3 protein: CASSLDAGAPETQYF
CDR3 DNA: TGTGCCAGCAGCTTGGATGCGGGAGCCCCGGAGACCCAGTACTTC

V gene: TRBV25-1
D gene: -
J gene: TRBJ1-1
clone size: -
CDR3 protein: CATREAEAFF
CDR3 DNA: TGTGCCACACGAGAGGCTGAAGCTTTCTTT

V gene: TRBV5-1
D gene: -
J gene: TRBJ1-1
clone size: -
CDR3 protein: CASSPDRLNTEAFF
CDR3 DNA: TGCGCCAGCAGCCCTGACAGGCTGAACACTGAAGCTTTCTTT

V gene: TRBV5-6
D gene: -
J gene: TRBJ2-4
clone size: -
CDR3 protein: CASSLVGLKAKNIQYF
CDR3 DNA: TGTGCCAGCAGCTTGGTGGGACTGAAAGCCAAAAACATTCAGTACTTC

V gene: TRBV18
D gene: TRBD1
J gene: TRBJ1-4
clone size: few
CDR3 protein: CASYRGANEKLFF
CDR3 DNA: TGTGCCAGCTACAGGGGGGCTAATGAAAAACTGTTTTTT

V gene: TRBV11-3
D gene: TRBD1
J gene: TRBJ2-7
clone size: -
CDR3 protein: CASSSQGQLTYEQYF
CDR3 DNA: TGTGCCAGCAGCTCCCAGGGACAGCTAACCTACGAGCAGTACTTC

V gene: TRBV5-1
D gene: TRBD1
J gene: TRBJ2-3
clone size: -
CDR3 protein: CASSLGQPVTDTQYF
CDR3 DNA: TGCGCCAGCAGCCTGGGACAGCCTGTCACAGATACGCAGTATTTT

V gene: TRBV5-6
D gene: -
J gene: TRBJ1-1
clone size: few
CDR3 protein: CASSLSPGNTEAFF
CDR3 DNA: TGTGCCAGCAGCTTGTCGCCAGGGAACACTGAAGCTTTCTTT

V gene: TRBV18
D gene: TRBD1
J gene: TRBJ2-1
clone size: -
CDR3 protein: CASSPSRDSHREQFF
CDR3 DNA: TGTGCCAGCTCACCAAGTCGGGACAGCCATCGCGAGCAGTTCTTC

V gene: TRBV7-2
D gene: TRBD1
J gene: TRBJ1-2
clone size: -
CDR3 protein: CASIEGGQGSGGYTF
CDR3 DNA: TGTGCCAGCATCGAGGGGGGACAGGGGTCGGGTGGCTACACCTTC

V gene: TRBV5-1
D gene: TRBD1
J gene: TRBJ1-4
clone size: once
CDR3 protein: CASSPLPGTGPGANEKLFF
CDR3 DNA: TGCGCCAGCAGCCCTCTACCCGGGACAGGTCCCGGAGCTAATGAAAAACTGTTTTTT

V gene: TRBV7-8
D gene: TRBD1
J gene: TRBJ2-7
clone size: -
CDR3 protein: CASSSSEGASYEQYF
CDR3 DNA: TGTGCCAGCAGCTCCTCAGAGGGGGCCTCCTACGAGCAGTACTTC

V gene: TRBV27
D gene: -
J gene: TRBJ1-1
clone size: -
CDR3 protein: CASSLQGLSTEAFF
CDR3 DNA: TGTGCCAGCAGTTTGCAGGGTTTAAGTACTGAAGCTTTCTTT

V gene: TRBV29-1
D gene: TRBD1
J gene: TRBJ1-2
clone size: -
CDR3 protein: CSVEAAAGGAEEYGYTF
CDR3 DNA: TGCAGCGTTGAGGCGGCCGCAGGGGGTGCTGAAGAGTATGGCTACACCTTC

V gene: TRBV30
D gene: TRBD1
J gene: TRBJ1-3
clone size: -
CDR3 protein: CAWRTGYSGNTIYF
CDR3 DNA: TGTGCCTGGCGGACAGGGTACAGTGGAAACACCATATATTTT

V gene: TRBV18
D gene: TRBD1
J gene: TRBJ2-2
clone size: -
CDR3 protein: CASSPIRKGAANTGELFF
CDR3 DNA: TGTGCCAGCTCACCAATAAGAAAGGGGGCAGCGAACACCGGGGAGCTGTTTTTT

V gene: TRBV2
D gene: -
J gene: TRBJ2-7
clone size: -
CDR3 protein: CASRPYFGGTLYEQYF
CDR3 DNA: TGTGCCAGCAGACCCTATTTTGGAGGGACTTTATACGAGCAGTACTTC

V gene: TRBV10-3
D gene: TRBD1
J gene: TRBJ1-1
clone size: -
CDR3 protein: CAIRGTGGAEAFF
CDR3 DNA: TGTGCCATCAGGGGGACAGGGGGAGCTGAAGCTTTCTTT